The 23 T cell receptor beta chains below were found in one sample sequenced in a study of shared clonotypes between healthy human individuals. Assay: immunoSEQ multiplex PCR; the TCRdb copy retains only in-frame clones and omits some. Of roughly 500,000 clones listed, 60% to 85% are singletons. Specimen: PBMCs. The source of these receptors is a woman between 40 and 50 years old in good health. Some clones in this sample may be carry-over from other donors' samples.

The chain carries TRBV6-6 and TRBJ1-1; tentative D call: TRBD1 (5 bases). V was pared by 8 bases and J by 7 bases, with 17 bases between. The germline gives CDR1 MNHNY, CDR2 SVGAGI (reference sequence). This CDR3 region has 13 residues. CDR3 nucleotide sequence: TGTGCCAGCGGTAAGACGCAGGGAGGTGAAGCTTTCTTT. Amino acids: CASGKTQGGEAFF.

This clone was detected once. The chain couples TRBV10-3 to TRBJ1-5; TRBD1 is a possible D gene (6 bases). V was cut by 2 bases and J by 0 bases, with 11 bases left in between. The CDR3 has 16 residues. Looked up from germline, CDR1 is ENHRY and CDR2 is SYGVKD. In DNA form, the CDR3 reads TGTGCCATCAGTGAGGGACAGCTTTATAGCAATCAGCCCCAGCATTTT. The encoded protein is CAISEGQLYSNQPQHF.

This rearrangement joins TRBV19 to TRBJ2-3; D is uncertain. Per the germline V gene, CDR1 is LNHDA and CDR2 is SQIVND (reference sequence). With 7 bases removed from V and 1 base from J, the gap between germline ends came to 12 bases. The CDR3 totals 14 residues. CDR3 sequence (DNA): TGTGCCAGTACGGTGGGGTTTGGCACAGATACGCAGTATTTT. Its translation: CASTVGFGTDTQYF.

On this clone itself: The sample carries other DNA sequences with the same CDR3. This chain links TRBV7-6 with TRBJ1-1; D is uncertain. Germline values: CDR1 SGHVS, CDR2 FNYEAQ. This CDR3 spans 13 amino acids. Trimming removed 1 base at V and 5 bases at J, with 8 bases between. The CDR3 sequence is CASSLGYGTEAFF. DNA for the CDR3: TGTGCCAGCAGCTTAGGGTATGGGACTGAAGCTTTCTTT.

J is TRBJ2-7 and V is TRBV5-1, with TRBD2 matching 10 bases. This CDR3 comprises 17 residues. V lost 0 bases to trimming and J lost 2 bases; unmatched junction nucleotides: 8. CDR1 and CDR2 (germline): SGHRS, YFSETQ. The CDR3 DNA is TGCGCCAGCAGCTTGGGACCCACTAGCGGGGCCACCTACGAGCAGTACTTC. The encoded protein is CASSLGPTSGATYEQYF.

This clone was detected once. The chain links TRBV6-6 to TRBJ2-1, with D possibly being TRBD1 (5 bases). CDR3 length: 13 amino acids. Trimming left V 2 bases short and J 10 bases short, with 12 bases between. Germline lookup yields CDR1 MNHNY and CDR2 SVGAGI (reference sequence). CDR3: CASSYGADLEQFF. CDR3 nucleotide sequence: TGTGCCAGCAGTTACGGGGCGGACCTGGAGCAGTTCTTC.

This chain links TRBV4-1 with TRBJ2-1; TRBD2 agrees at 13 bases. This CDR3 comprises 16 residues. The V segment lost 1 base and the J segment 6 bases; nucleotides outside the gene matches: 3. Germline CDR1 is MGHRA and CDR2 is YSYEKL. In DNA form, the CDR3 reads TGCGCCAGCAGCCAAGGTTGGACTAGCGGGAGCAATGAGCAGTTCTTC. It yields the protein CASSQGWTSGSNEQFF.

This chain's CDR3 is CASSPLGSEQFF. In nucleotides, the CDR3 is TGTGCCAGCTCACCTCTTGGCAGTGAGCAGTTCTTC. The genes are TRBV18 and TRBJ2-1; D unresolved. Germline V gene data show CDR1 as KGHSH and CDR2 as LQKENI. CDR3 length: 12 residues. Trimming left V 3 bases short and J 9 bases short, with 9 bases between.

The genes are TRBV7-2 and TRBJ2-5; the match to TRBD2 covers 14 bases. The V gene end was trimmed by 1 base and the J gene end by 7 bases; junction bases not matched to a gene: 5. Germline V gene data show CDR1 as SGHTA and CDR2 as FQGNSA. The CDR3 length is 16 residues. The CDR3 region is CASSLEGTSGSGTQYF. DNA for the CDR3: TGTGCCAGCAGCTTAGAAGGGACTAGCGGGAGTGGGACCCAGTACTTC.

The chain is built from TRBV21-1 and TRBJ2-1; the table's D call, TRBD2, was not checked against the DNA. TRBV21-1 is described as a pseudogene. There are 15 residues in the CDR3. DNA for the CDR3: TGTGCCAGCAGCCGCGGCGGGGGAAGGTTCAATGAGCAGTTCTTC. Amino acid sequence: CASSRGGGRFNEQFF.

This rearrangement joins TRBV6-6 to TRBJ2-7; the D call may be TRBD1 or TRBD2 (5 bases each). Germline loops: CDR1 MNHNY, CDR2 SVGAGI (reference sequence). V lost 8 bases and J lost 2, with 16 bases in between. The CDR3 totals 14 residues. The CDR3 DNA sequence: TGTGCCAGCTTGGGGGAATGGGATACCTACGAGCAGTACTTC. Its translation: CASLGEWDTYEQYF.

The chain joins TRBV7-6 to TRBJ1-1; TRBD1 might be the D (6 bases). This CDR3 is 14 amino acids long. Germline CDR1 SGHVS, CDR2 FNYEAQ. The V and J ends lost 3 bases and 4 bases respectively, with 12 bases between them. The chain's CDR3 is CASSFSAGATEAFF. The CDR3 nucleotides are TGTGCCAGCAGCTTCAGTGCAGGGGCCACTGAAGCTTTCTTT.

The rearrangement joins TRBV5-1 to TRBJ2-7; 7 bases are shared with TRBD1. This CDR3 spans 14 amino acids. With V trimmed by 3 bases and J by 0 bases, 3 bases remained unmatched. The germline V gene has CDR1 SGHRS and CDR2 YFSETQ. The CDR3: CASSWGTDSYEQYF. Written as DNA, the CDR3 is TGCGCCAGCAGCTGGGGGACAGACTCCTACGAGCAGTACTTC.

This clone has only a few counts. V gene TRBV18 combines with J gene TRBJ2-7; no clear D gene. Trimming stripped 5 bases from V and 2 bases from J, with 7 bases between. CDR1 is KGHSH, CDR2 LQKENI, per germline. The length of the CDR3 is 12 residues. CDR3 nucleotide sequence: TGTGCCAGCTCAACTACAACCTACGAGCAGTACTTC. This encodes CASSTTTYEQYF.

The gene calls are TRBV11-2 and TRBJ2-5, with a weak D call TRBD1 (5 bases). Germline V gives CDR1 SGHAT, CDR2 FQNNGV. CDR3 size: 15 residues. The V gene lost 0 bases and the J gene lost 5 bases, with 13 bases spanning the gap. The CDR3 region is CASSLDRPGWETQYF. The CDR3 nucleotides are TGTGCCAGCAGCTTAGATCGCCCAGGGTGGGAGACCCAGTACTTC. Full variable domain (missing parts from reference TRBV11-2 and TRBJ2-5): EAGVAQSPRYKIIEKRQSVAFWCNPISGHATLYWYQQILGQGPKLLIQFQNNGVVDDSQLPKDRFSAERLKGVDSTLKIQPAKLEDSAVYLCASSLDRPGWETQYFGPGTRLLVL.

The CDR3, as DNA: TGTGCCACCAGCAGATCCTCAACAGGGGGCACTGAAGCTTTCTTT. Residues: CATSRSSTGGTEAFF. The chain links TRBV15 to TRBJ1-1, with 8 positions matching TRBD1. The germline gives CDR1 LNHNV, CDR2 YYDKDF (reference sequence). J lost 4 bases, V lost 2 bases, and 6 bases had no gene match. The CDR3 consists of 15 residues.

The rearrangement uses TRBV18 and TRBJ1-3, with a tentative D call TRBD1 (5 bases). Trimming removed 2 bases at V and 5 bases at J, with 16 bases between. Germline assignment: CDR1 KGHSH and CDR2 LQKENI. The CDR3 is made up of 16 amino acids. The CDR3 DNA reads as TGTGCCAGCTCACCAGGGACTTCCGTTGGACGAAACACCATATATTTT. Translation: CASSPGTSVGRNTIYF. Filled out from reference TRBV18 and TRBJ1-3, the complete variable domain reads NAGVMQNPRHLVRRRGQEARLRCSPMKGHSHVYWYRQLPEEGLKFMVYLQKENIIDESGMPKERFSAEFPKEGPSILRIQQVVRGDSAAYFCASSPGTSVGRNTIYFGEGSWLTVV.

The rearrangement links TRBV4-2 to TRBJ1-3; no firm D call. Per the germline V gene, CDR1 is LGHNA and CDR2 is YNFKEQ. The CDR3 runs 14 residues. Trimming removed 0 bases from V and 2 bases from J, with 5 bases in between. The CDR3 protein is CASSQERTGNTIYF. The CDR3 DNA sequence: TGTGCCAGCAGCCAAGAGCGGACTGGAAACACCATATATTTT.

J is TRBJ2-5 and V is TRBV5-1; 10 bases line up with TRBD2. The germline V gene has CDR1 SGHRS and CDR2 YFSETQ. The CDR3 contains 16 residues. V lost 4 bases, J lost 5 bases, and 11 bases stayed unmatched. In DNA form, the CDR3 reads TGCGCCAGCAGCGGTTGGGAAGGGGGACTAGCGGAGACCCAGTACTTC. Encoded protein: CASSGWEGGLAETQYF.

The chain couples TRBV28 to TRBJ1-1; a weak D match, TRBD1 (6 bases). The germline CDR1 and CDR2 sequences are MDHEN and SYDVKM. There are 12 residues in the CDR3. Trimming shortened V by 7 bases and J by 10 bases, and 16 bases separated the two germline ends. The CDR3 loop is CASKDRPTLAFF. The CDR3 DNA is TGTGCCAGCAAGGACAGACCTACGTTAGCTTTCTTT.

The chain employs TRBV6-4 and TRBJ2-3, with D possibly called TRBD1 or TRBD2 (5 bases each). The CDR3 has 13 amino acids. Deletions cut 4 bases from V and 10 bases from J, with 15 bases between. Germline V gene lookup returns CDR1 MRHNA and CDR2 SNTAGT. CDR3 sequence (DNA): TGTGCCAGCAGTGTTTTTTTGAGGGGCGCGCAGTATTTT. It encodes CASSVFLRGAQYF.

The V call is TRBV2, the J call TRBJ2-1, with 16 positions matching TRBD2. Germline CDR1 and CDR2: SNHLY and FYNNEI. The length of the CDR3 is 15 residues. V was pared by 6 bases and J by 12 bases, with 8 bases of the junction left unmatched. The CDR3 here is CASSPPGLAGGRQFF. The CDR3 nucleotides are TGTGCCAGCAGCCCCCCGGGACTAGCGGGAGGGAGGCAGTTCTTC. The entire variable domain, with the rest obtained from reference TRBV2 and TRBJ2-1, is as follows: EPEVTQTPSHQVTQMGQEVILRCVPISNHLYFYWYRQILGQKVEFLVSFYNNEISEKSEIFDDQFSVERPDGSNFTLKIRSTKLEDSAMYFCASSPPGLAGGRQFFGPGTRLTVL.

This chain links TRBV28 with TRBJ1-2, with D perhaps TRBD1 (6 bases). The CDR3 consists of 14 residues. V gave up 5 bases and J gave up 2 bases, with 12 bases separating them. The germline V gene has CDR1 MDHEN and CDR2 SYDVKM. The CDR3 DNA reads as TGTGCCAGCAGTCGACCGACAGGAAACTATGGCTACACCTTC. Its protein product is CASSRPTGNYGYTF.